These 29 T cell receptor beta chains were sequenced from one sample in a study of blood T cell repertoires in COVID-19. The protocol was immunoSEQ multiplex PCR, while the TCRdb copy is restricted to in-frame clones and leaves out a portion. Found here are 250,000 or so clones, roughly 85% of them singletons; the top ten hold 3%. Source material: peripheral blood. The receptors here all came from a young man with active or convalescent COVID-19.

This sequence joins TRBV2 and TRBJ2-2; TRBD1 matches at 9 bases. This CDR3 is 15 amino acids long. Germline values: CDR1 SNHLY, CDR2 FYNNEI. The junction had 13 bases not matched to a gene; V was cut back by 11 bases and J by 6 bases. The CDR3 DNA is TGTGCCGGTACTCGGGGACAGGGAAGACCCGGGGAGCTGTTTTTT. Translating it yields CAGTRGQGRPGELFF.

The chain carries TRBV14 and TRBJ2-2, with 16 bases identical to TRBD2. Germline V gene sequence: CDR1 SGHDN, CDR2 FVKESK. The CDR3 sequence is 24 residues long. V trimming: 4 bases; J trimming: 4 bases; junction bases outside the gene matches: 24. CDR3 sequence reads: CASSLTGTSGGGLRRNYCTGELFF. The CDR3 DNA sequence: TGTGCCAGCAGCCTCACCGGGACTAGCGGGGGGGGGCTTAGGAGAAACTACTGCACCGGGGAGCTGTTTTTT. The full variable domain, completed using reference TRBV14 and TRBJ2-2, is EAGVTQFPSHSVIEKGQTVTLRCDPISGHDNLYWYRRVMGKEIKFLLHFVKESKQDESGMPNNRFLAERTGGTYSTLKVQPAELEDSGVYFCASSLTGTSGGGLRRNYCTGELFFGEGSRLTVL.

J is TRBJ1-6 and V is TRBV5-1; TRBD1 agrees at 7 bases. The V segment lost 4 bases and the J segment 6 bases; nucleotides outside the gene matches: 7. The CDR3 runs to 15 residues. Looked up from germline, CDR1 is SGHRS and CDR2 is YFSETQ. CDR3 in amino acids: CASSTRQGPNSPLHF. CDR3 coding DNA: TGCGCCAGCAGCACGAGACAGGGCCCTAATTCACCCCTCCACTTT.

This clone appeared once. The chain combines TRBV9 with TRBJ2-7; 7 bases align to TRBD2. The CDR3 extends over 16 amino acids. Trimming took 0 bases from V and 3 from J; bases not matched to a gene: 9. Per the germline V gene, CDR1 is SGDLS and CDR2 is YYNGEE. CDR3 sequence reads: CASSVGPGGSDYEQYF. As DNA, the CDR3 is TGTGCCAGCAGCGTAGGACCCGGCGGGAGCGACTACGAGCAGTACTTC.

V is TRBV7-2 and J is TRBJ2-5, with TRBD2 identical over 11 bases. V shed 1 base and J 2 bases; nucleotides not matched to a gene: 6. The CDR3 length is 17 residues. The V gene's germline CDR1 is SGHTA and CDR2 FQGNSA. CDR3 nucleotides: TGTGCCAGCAGCTTAGTGGGACTAGCGGTGATACAAGAGACCCAGTACTTC. It encodes CASSLVGLAVIQETQYF.

The chain is built from TRBV5-1 and TRBJ2-7; D ambiguous. The CDR3 extends over 16 amino acids. V lost 0 bases and J 5 bases, leaving 18 bases between the germline ends. From germline, CDR1 is SGHRS and CDR2 YFSETQ. As DNA, the CDR3 is TGCGCCAGCAGCTTGGCCGAGGCAGCGAGGAGCGACGAGCAGTACTTC. It is translated as CASSLAEAARSDEQYF.

In DNA, the CDR3 is TGTGCCAGCAGTTTAGGAGCCGAGCAGTACTTC. Amino acids: CASSLGAEQYF. This chain links TRBV27 with TRBJ2-7; no clear D gene. The CDR3 extends over 11 amino acids. With 2 bases removed from V and 6 bases from J, the gap between germline ends came to 5 bases. Looked up from germline, CDR1 is MNHEY and CDR2 is SMNVEV (reference sequence).

The chain couples TRBV5-1 to TRBJ1-2; the match to TRBD1 covers 7 bases. The V and J ends lost 4 bases and 0 bases, in that order; junction bases with no gene match: 6. The CDR3 runs 15 residues. Germline V gene data show CDR1 as SGHRS and CDR2 as YFSETQ. In DNA form, the CDR3 reads TGCGCCAGCAGCGAGGCGGGACAGCCTAACTATGGCTACACCTTC. Translation gives CASSEAGQPNYGYTF. The complete variable domain, with remaining parts taken from reference TRBV5-1 and TRBJ1-2, reads KAGVTQTPRYLIKTRGQQVTLSCSPISGHRSVSWYQQTPGQGLQFLFEYFSETQRNKGNFPGRFSGRQFSNSRSEMNVSTLELGDSALYLCASSEAGQPNYGYTFGSGTRLTVV.

This clone was recorded only once. The chain employs TRBV7-9 and TRBJ2-7, with D maybe TRBD1 (6 bases). Trimming cost V 1 base and J 6 bases, with 13 bases left between them. Germline lookup yields CDR1 SEHNR and CDR2 FQNEAQ (reference sequence). This CDR3 spans 14 amino acids. The chain's CDR3 is CASSLEGQSGEQYF. The CDR3 DNA reads as TGTGCCAGCAGCTTAGAAGGACAGTCGGGCGAGCAGTACTTC.

This rearrangement joins TRBV27 to TRBJ2-1; 9 nucleotides agree with TRBD2. V shed 2 bases and J 8 bases; nucleotides not matched to a gene: 7. The CDR3 spans 15 residues. CDR1 and CDR2 from the germline V gene are MNHEY and SMNVEV (reference sequence). The CDR3 DNA sequence: TGTGCCAGCAGTTTAAGCGGGAGGCCAATCGATGAGCAGTTCTTC. This translates into CASSLSGRPIDEQFF.

The genes are TRBV18 and TRBJ1-1; TRBD1 agrees at 10 bases. This CDR3 region has 18 residues. J gave up 3 bases and V 6 bases, and 16 bases lay outside the gene matches. CDR1 and CDR2 (germline): KGHSH, LQKENI. The CDR3 reads CASSQKTGGAGLYTEAFF. CDR3 DNA sequence: TGTGCCAGCTCGCAGAAGACAGGGGGCGCTGGTCTTTACACTGAAGCTTTCTTT.

The chain uses TRBV5-1 and TRBJ2-5; 14 positions match TRBD2. Germline lookup yields CDR1 SGHRS and CDR2 YFSETQ. The CDR3 length is 15 residues. With V trimmed by 3 bases and J by 5 bases, 3 bases remained unmatched. DNA of the CDR3: TGCGCCAGCAGCTATGGACTAGCGGGGGGTGAGACCCAGTACTTC. Encoded protein: CASSYGLAGGETQYF.

This clone has only a few counts. CDR3 in amino acids: CASSLSGTGNTEAFF. In DNA form, the CDR3 reads TGTGCCAGCAGCTTAAGCGGGACAGGTAACACTGAAGCTTTCTTT. The chain combines TRBV7-3 with TRBJ1-1; 8 bases align to TRBD1. Germline values: CDR1 SGHTA, CDR2 FQGTGA. The CDR3 runs to 15 residues. V dropped 1 base and J dropped 2; count of bases not matched to a gene: 3.

The chain employs TRBV7-9 and TRBJ2-4; possible D gene TRBD2, 6 bases. V was cut by 5 bases and J by 0 bases, with 23 bases left in between. CDR1 and CDR2 (germline): SEHNR, FQNEAQ (reference sequence). The CDR3 sequence is 19 residues long. The DNA of the CDR3 is TGTGCCAGCAGCGCGCTAAGAACCAGGGACTCTCTAGCCAAAAACATTCAGTACTTC. Residues: CASSALRTRDSLAKNIQYF.

The count of this clone is one. The chain links TRBV13 to TRBJ1-2, with D hard to call. With 0 bases removed from V and 5 bases from J, the gap between germline ends came to 16 bases. Germline V CDR1 and CDR2: PRHDT, FYEKMQ (reference sequence). This CDR3 region has 16 residues. CDR3 sequence reads: CASSLGRVSGGYGYTF. The CDR3 nucleotides read TGTGCCAGCAGCTTAGGCCGGGTGTCAGGAGGTTATGGCTACACCTTC.

The chain combines TRBV9 with TRBJ2-3, with D possibly TRBD2 on 6 matching bases. The V gene's germline CDR1 is SGDLS and CDR2 YYNGEE. Trimming removed 4 bases at V and 6 bases at J, with 21 bases between. The CDR3 sequence is 16 residues long. The CDR3, as DNA: TGTGCCAGCAGCCCGTTCGGGAGACGGACACGGGATACGCAGTATTTT. Its translation is CASSPFGRRTRDTQYF.

This chain uses TRBV10-3 with TRBJ2-7; 11 bases fit TRBD1. After removal of 8 bases from V and 4 bases from J, the junction contained 7 bases not matched to a gene. Germline CDR1 and CDR2: ENHRY and SYGVKD. CDR3 size: 14 residues. CDR3 in amino acids: CAIGPGQGGYEQYF. Written as DNA, the CDR3 is TGTGCCATCGGGCCGGGACAGGGGGGATACGAGCAGTACTTC.

To note about this clone: Additional DNA sequences in this sample encode the identical CDR3. J is TRBJ1-4 and V is TRBV6-5, with D unresolved. Trimming took 2 bases from V and 3 from J, leaving 7 bases between them. Germline V gives CDR1 MNHEY, CDR2 SVGAGI. This CDR3 comprises 14 residues. The CDR3 here is CASSYGRANEKLFF. The CDR3 region has the DNA TGTGCCAGCAGTTACGGGAGAGCTAATGAAAAACTGTTTTTT.

V usage is TRBV19 and J usage is TRBJ1-3; D not resolved. The V and J ends lost 5 bases and 8 bases respectively, with 19 bases between them. Germline V gene lookup returns CDR1 LNHDA and CDR2 SQIVND (reference sequence). CDR3 length: 15 amino acids. This CDR3 is CASSSAGGGWDTIYF. The CDR3 DNA is TGTGCCAGTAGTTCCGCGGGAGGAGGATGGGACACCATATATTTT.

The chain recombines TRBV19 with TRBJ2-5; 9 nucleotides align to TRBD2. The germline gives CDR1 LNHDA, CDR2 SQIVND (reference sequence). V dropped 3 bases and J dropped 1; count of bases not matched to a gene: 6. The length of the CDR3 is 16 residues. The CDR3 DNA reads TGTGCCAGTAGTATGGGTAGCGGGAGATCCCAAGAGACCCAGTACTTC. Residues: CASSMGSGRSQETQYF.

V usage is TRBV7-9 and J usage is TRBJ1-2, with a tentative D call TRBD1 (6 bases). CDR1 SEHNR and CDR2 FQNEAQ come from the germline V gene (reference sequence). V gave up 5 bases and J gave up 8 bases, with 18 bases separating them. This CDR3 region has 14 residues. Written as DNA, the CDR3 is TGTGCCAGCAGCCCTCCGGGACCCACAGGGGGCTACACCTTC. It specifies CASSPPGPTGGYTF. Looking up the rest from reference TRBV7-9 and TRBJ1-2 gives the full variable domain: DTGVSQNPRHKITKRGQNVTFRCDPISEHNRLYWYRQTLGQGPEFLTYFQNEAQLEKSRLLSDRFSAERPKGSFSTLEIQRTEQGDSAMYLCASSPPGPTGGYTFGSGTRLTVV.

This chain connects TRBV6-6 to TRBJ1-1, with D tentatively TRBD1 (6 bases). CDR3 length equals 14 residues. The germline gives CDR1 MNHNY, CDR2 SVGAGI (reference sequence). With 6 bases removed from V and 1 base from J, the gap between germline ends came to 12 bases. This chain's CDR3 is CASRMDSENTEAFF. Written as DNA, the CDR3 is TGTGCCAGCAGAATGGACAGTGAGAACACTGAAGCTTTCTTT.

The V gene is TRBV11-1, the J gene TRBJ1-2, with D possibly being TRBD1 (5 bases). This CDR3 is 13 amino acids long. CDR1 is SGHAT and CDR2 is FQDESV in the germline V gene (reference sequence). Trimming removed 1 base from V and 6 bases from J, with 9 bases in between. The CDR3 is CASSLGREDGYTF. CDR3 sequence (DNA): TGTGCCAGCAGCTTAGGCAGGGAGGATGGCTACACCTTC.

The chain uses TRBV28 and TRBJ1-5; D might be TRBD1 (5 bases). Germline loops: CDR1 MDHEN, CDR2 SYDVKM. The CDR3 runs 11 residues. The V end was cut by 6 bases, the J end by 5 bases, with 5 bases between. The DNA of the CDR3 is TGTGCCAGCAGGGGGCATCAGCCCCAGCATTTT. It translates to CASRGHQPQHF.

CDR3 nucleotides: TGTGCCAGCAGTTACGACAGGAATCAGCCCCAGCATTTT. Translating gives CASSYDRNQPQHF. The chain couples TRBV6-2 or TRBV6-3 to TRBJ1-5; tentatively, D is TRBD1 (6 bases). CDR3 length: 13 amino acids. Per germline, CDR1 MNHEY and CDR2 SVGEGT. The germline V and J ends were trimmed by 2 bases and 4 bases, with 6 bases remaining between them.

The chain combines TRBV6-5 with TRBJ2-3; 10 bases are a match to TRBD1. Looked up from germline, CDR1 is MNHEY and CDR2 is SVGAGI. Trimming took 5 bases from V and 4 from J; bases not matched to a gene: 6. The length of the CDR3 is 15 residues. The CDR3 bases are TGTGCCAGCAGTCTGGACAGGGGGGCCGCAGATACGCAGTATTTT. It yields the protein CASSLDRGAADTQYF.

The chain joins TRBV6-5 to TRBJ1-1; no definite D call. V was clipped by 2 bases and J by 4 bases, with 11 bases between them. The CDR3 extends over 14 amino acids. Germline-derived CDR1 and CDR2 are MNHEY and SVGAGI. The DNA for the CDR3 is TGTGCCAGCAGTTACGTTCCGGGTAGCACTGAAGCTTTCTTT. Its translation is CASSYVPGSTEAFF.

The rearrangement links TRBV28 to TRBJ1-1; maybe TRBD1 (6 bases). The ends were cut back, 4 bases at V and 6 bases at J, with 21 bases in the middle. CDR1 and CDR2 (germline): MDHEN, SYDVKM. The CDR3 has 16 residues. CDR3 sequence (DNA): TGTGCCAGCAGTTCCCTGATTGGGGGCAGGGGCTCTGAAGCTTTCTTT. Amino acids: CASSSLIGGRGSEAFF. The complete variable domain, with remaining parts taken from reference TRBV28 and TRBJ1-1, reads DVKVTQSSRYLVKRTGEKVFLECVQDMDHENMFWYRQDPGLGLRLIYFSYDVKMKEKGDIPEGYSVSREKKERFSLILESASTNQTSMYLCASSSLIGGRGSEAFFGQGTRLTVV.

This chain joins TRBV19 and TRBJ1-6; unclear D gene. Deletions cut 3 bases from V and 7 bases from J, with 4 bases between. The germline gives CDR1 LNHDA, CDR2 SQIVND (reference sequence). CDR3 size: 12 residues. The CDR3 loop is CASSMANSPLHF. The CDR3 nucleotides are TGTGCCAGTAGTATGGCAAATTCACCCCTCCACTTT.